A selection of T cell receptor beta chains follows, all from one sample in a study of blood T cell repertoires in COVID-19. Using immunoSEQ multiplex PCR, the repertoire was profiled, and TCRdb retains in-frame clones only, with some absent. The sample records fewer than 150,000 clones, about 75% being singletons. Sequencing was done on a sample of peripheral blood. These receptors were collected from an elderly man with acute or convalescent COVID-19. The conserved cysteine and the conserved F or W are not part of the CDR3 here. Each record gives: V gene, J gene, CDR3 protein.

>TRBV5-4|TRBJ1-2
ASSLDGYGYT
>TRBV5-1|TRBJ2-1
ASSLGSGYNEQF
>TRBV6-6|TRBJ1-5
ASSPGRVQPQH
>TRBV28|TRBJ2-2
ASSFTVRGATGELF
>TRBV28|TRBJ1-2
ASNAGGLNYGYT
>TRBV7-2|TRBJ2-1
ASSPNRDRGRNEQF
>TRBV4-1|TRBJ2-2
ASSQDPVTPNTGELF
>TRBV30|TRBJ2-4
AWSVCQSSGDLKNIQY
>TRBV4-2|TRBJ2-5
ASSQSLGGAQY
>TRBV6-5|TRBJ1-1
ASSYDAGRVNTEAF
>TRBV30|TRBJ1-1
AATGAYTEAF
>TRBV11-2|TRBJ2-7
ASSSGLVYEQY
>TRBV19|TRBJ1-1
ASSVQGLHTEAF